This entry concerns a single TCR beta chain. The data derive from a study of shared clonotypes between healthy human individuals. The CDR3 loop spans 15 amino acids. V was shortened by 1 base and J by 0 bases, with 9 bases between the two germline ends. CDR1 and CDR2 (germline): LNHDA, SQIVND (reference sequence). The repertoire was sequenced with immunoSEQ multiplex PCR; TCRdb's copy has only in-frame clones and lacks some. The table lists 1.6 million or so clones, just under 99% of them singletons, with around 0.33% in the top ten. The sample was naive CD4+ T cells sorted from blood. Subset in this sample: CD45RA+ positively selected. This TCR was sampled from a man aged 25 to 40 in good health. This chain links TRBV19 with TRBJ1-2, with D unclear. Written as DNA, the CDR3 is TGTGCCAGTAGTATAGTAAACGAAGCTAACTATGGCTACACCTTC. As protein: CASSIVNEANYGYTF.